The 12 T cell receptor beta chains below all came from one sample that was sequenced in a study of identical twins. TCRdb processed the 5' RACE reads anew with MiXCR; each CDR3 protein has one entry. The data show some 630,000 distinct CDR3 sequences, less than 9% seen once. This sample also appeared in a second study, on yellow fever vaccine responses in identical twins.

Material: PBMCs. These receptors originate from a young woman in good health.

This clonotype was picked up many times. This rearrangement joins TRBV9 to TRBJ2-7, with D possibly matching TRBD1 (5 bases). The CDR3 runs 15 residues. Trimming removed 0 bases from V and 1 base from J, with 11 bases in between. CDR1 is SGDLS and CDR2 is YYNGEE in the germline V gene. This chain's CDR3 is CASSVDWTPSYEQYF. CDR3 in DNA: TGTGCCAGCAGCGTAGACTGGACACCTTCCTACGAGCAGTACTTC.

This clonotype was observed at least ten times. The CDR3 DNA is TGTGCCAGCAGCTTAGCGCGCCGGGACCCAATCAAGCTAGCCAAAAACATTCAGTACTTC. Translation gives CASSLARRDPIKLAKNIQYF. The rearrangement uses TRBV7-2 and TRBJ2-4; tentatively, D is TRBD1 or TRBD2 (5 bases each). Germline CDR1 SGHTA, CDR2 FQGNSA. V dropped 0 bases and J dropped 0 bases, with 21 bases sitting between them. This CDR3 comprises 20 residues.

The rearrangement joins TRBV2 to TRBJ2-4, with 9 bases aligning to TRBD1. Trimming took 5 bases from V and 0 from J; bases not matched to a gene: 2. Germline V CDR1 and CDR2: SNHLY, FYNNEI. CDR3 length: 15 amino acids. CDR3 residues: CASSKTGGAKNIQYF. The CDR3 coding sequence is TGTGCCAGCAGTAAGACAGGGGGAGCCAAAAACATTCAGTACTTC.

This chain uses TRBV28 with TRBJ2-7; D perhaps matches TRBD1 (6 bases). The CDR3 contains 14 residues. V was clipped by 4 bases and J by 1 base, with 11 bases between them. The germline CDR1 and CDR2 sequences are MDHEN and SYDVKM. The CDR3 region is CASSSQQGSYEQYV. The CDR3 DNA reads TGTGCCAGCAGTTCGCAACAGGGTTCCTACGAGCAGTACGTC.

The V and J genes are TRBV4-2 and TRBJ2-2, with 14 bases that match TRBD2. The germline gives CDR1 LGHNA, CDR2 YNFKEQ. The CDR3 has 17 amino acids. J gave up 7 bases and V 5 bases, and 9 bases lay outside the gene matches. DNA for the CDR3: TGTGCCAGCAGCGCCCGACTAGCGGGGGGGCCATTCGGGGAGCTGTTTTTT. Translated, it gives CASSARLAGGPFGELFF.

This clonotype has more than one count but fewer than ten. The J gene is TRBJ1-4, the V gene TRBV6-5; 9 positions agree with TRBD1. From germline, CDR1 is MNHEY and CDR2 SVGAGI. Trimming took 5 bases from V and 10 from J; bases not matched to a gene: 20. The CDR3 consists of 18 residues. This CDR3 is CASSNPASGTGILRKLFF. DNA of the CDR3: TGTGCCAGCAGTAACCCTGCGTCCGGGACAGGGATCTTACGAAAACTGTTTTTT.

In this sample, this clonotype turned up a few times. The chain has TRBV28 and TRBJ2-5, with 13 bases lining up with TRBD2. The CDR3 length is 16 residues. Germline V gene sequence: CDR1 MDHEN, CDR2 SYDVKM. The junction had 7 bases not matched to a gene; V was cut back by 5 bases and J by 4 bases. The CDR3 sequence: CASSRGLAGPVETQYF. The CDR3, as DNA: TGTGCCAGCAGTAGGGGACTAGCGGGACCGGTAGAGACCCAGTACTTC.

This rearrangement joins TRBV7-8 to TRBJ2-1; D is ambiguous. Trimming stripped 3 bases from V and 1 base from J, with 13 bases between. Per germline, CDR1 SGHVS and CDR2 FQNEAQ. This CDR3 is built from 16 residues. This chain's CDR3 is CASSLDWYPSYNEQFF. The DNA of the CDR3 is TGTGCCAGCAGCTTGGATTGGTATCCATCCTACAATGAGCAGTTCTTC.

The V call is TRBV2, the J call TRBJ1-1; 7 bases map to TRBD1. Germline-derived CDR1 and CDR2 are SNHLY and FYNNEI. Trimming removed 4 bases from V and 4 bases from J; junction bases left unmatched: 9. The CDR3 is made up of 15 amino acids. The CDR3 region has the DNA TGTGCCAGCAGTGGGTTAGACAGGGAAATCACTGAAGCTTTCTTT. Encoded protein: CASSGLDREITEAFF.

This clonotype was seen repeatedly, ten times or more. The J gene is TRBJ2-3, the V gene TRBV7-2; perhaps TRBD1 as D (5 bases). V dropped 3 bases and J dropped 4 bases, with 8 bases sitting between them. CDR1 and CDR2 from the germline V gene are SGHTA and FQGNSA. The CDR3 loop spans 13 amino acids. CDR3 sequence (DNA): TGTGCCAGCAGCTTGGGGCTGCCAGATACGCAGTATTTT. Protein product: CASSLGLPDTQYF. Full variable domain (rest looked up from reference TRBV7-2 and TRBJ2-3): GAGVSQSPSNKVTEKGKDVELRCDPISGHTALYWYRQSLGQGLEFLIYFQGNSAPDKSGLPSDRFSAERTGGSVSTLTIQRTQQEDSAVYLCASSLGLPDTQYFGPGTRLTVL.

V and J are TRBV7-9 and TRBJ1-1; D possibly corresponds to TRBD1 (6 bases). V was shortened by 5 bases and J by 4 bases, with 17 bases between the two germline ends. The CDR3 length is 15 residues. Germline V gene data show CDR1 as SEHNR and CDR2 as FQNEAQ (reference sequence). The CDR3 sequence: CASSQGGVFLTEAFF. In nucleotides, the CDR3 is TGTGCCAGCAGCCAAGGGGGGGTTTTCCTCACTGAAGCTTTCTTT.

This clonotype showed up just a few times. The chain uses TRBV11-2 and TRBJ2-4; a possible D gene is TRBD2 (7 bases). Trimming stripped 3 bases from V and 1 base from J, with 10 bases between. The length of the CDR3 is 15 residues. The germline V gene has CDR1 SGHAT and CDR2 FQNNGV. This CDR3 reads CASSFEGGAKNIQYF. The CDR3 region has the DNA TGTGCCAGCAGCTTCGAGGGGGGGGCCAAAAACATTCAGTACTTC.